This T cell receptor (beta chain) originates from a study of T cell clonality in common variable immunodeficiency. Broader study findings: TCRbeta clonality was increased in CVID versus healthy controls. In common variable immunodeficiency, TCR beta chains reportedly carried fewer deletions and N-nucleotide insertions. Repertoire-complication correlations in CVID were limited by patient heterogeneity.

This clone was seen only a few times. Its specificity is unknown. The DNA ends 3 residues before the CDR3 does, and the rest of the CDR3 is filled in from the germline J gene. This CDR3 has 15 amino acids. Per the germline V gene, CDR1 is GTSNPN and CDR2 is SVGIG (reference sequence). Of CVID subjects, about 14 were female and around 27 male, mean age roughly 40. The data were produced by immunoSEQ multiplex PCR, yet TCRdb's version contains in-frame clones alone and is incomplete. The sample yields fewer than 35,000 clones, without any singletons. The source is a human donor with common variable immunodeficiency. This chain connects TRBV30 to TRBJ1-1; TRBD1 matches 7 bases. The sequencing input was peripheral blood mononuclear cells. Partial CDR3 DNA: TGTGCCTGGAGCTTCACCGGGACAGAAAAAGAAGAA. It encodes CAWSFTGTEKEE. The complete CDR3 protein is CAWSFTGTEKEEAFF.